Listed below are T cell receptor beta chains from one sample, sequenced in a study of blood T cell repertoires in COVID-19. TCRdb's copy holds only in-frame clones and misses some; the assay was immunoSEQ multiplex PCR. The sample contains some 200,000 clones, less than 90% of which appear only once. Sample: PBMCs or T cells enriched from blood (not recorded which). The origin of the receptors is a woman aged 45 to 65 in a cohort exposed to, infected with or recovered from COVID-19 (not recorded which). CDR3s include the opening cysteine and the closing phenylalanine or tryptophan. The D gene is left open where the match is weak. Size values are once, few and many counts, or a class for expanded clones, and some rows have none.

d_call: TRBD2
v_call: TRBV7-8
j_call: TRBJ2-2
clone_size: -
cdr3_nt: TGTGCCAGCAGCAAGGGACTAGCGGGGTTCCAATCTCTTTCGAACACCGGGGAGCTGTTTTTT
cdr3_aa: CASSKGLAGFQSLSNTGELFF

d_call: TRBD1
v_call: TRBV30
j_call: TRBJ1-2
clone_size: -
cdr3_nt: TGTGCCTGGAGATTCCAGGGGGCGGTAAATGGCTACACCTTC
cdr3_aa: CAWRFQGAVNGYTF

d_call: -
v_call: TRBV11-2
j_call: TRBJ2-3
clone_size: -
cdr3_nt: TGTGCCAGCAGCTTAGAGTGGCTAGAGACAGATACGCAGTATTTT
cdr3_aa: CASSLEWLETDTQYF

d_call: -
v_call: TRBV6-5
j_call: TRBJ1-3
clone_size: -
cdr3_nt: TGTGCCAGCAAAGAGTTTCAGGCGAACACCATATATTTT
cdr3_aa: CASKEFQANTIYF

d_call: TRBD1
v_call: TRBV29-1
j_call: TRBJ1-4
clone_size: -
cdr3_nt: TGCAGCGCTTTGACAGGGGCTAATGAAAAACTGTTTTTT
cdr3_aa: CSALTGANEKLFF

d_call: TRBD1
v_call: TRBV11-2
j_call: TRBJ2-4
clone_size: once
cdr3_nt: TGTGCCAGCAGCTTAGACAGGGGGCGCGAAAACATTCAGTACTTC
cdr3_aa: CASSLDRGRENIQYF

d_call: -
v_call: TRBV19
j_call: TRBJ1-2
clone_size: few
cdr3_nt: TGTGCCAGTAAAATGGGGGGCTATGGCTACACCTTC
cdr3_aa: CASKMGGYGYTF

d_call: -
v_call: TRBV7-8
j_call: TRBJ2-7
clone_size: -
cdr3_nt: TGTGCCAGCAGCTTAGTTCGCGGGAACTACGAGCAGTACTTC
cdr3_aa: CASSLVRGNYEQYF

d_call: -
v_call: TRBV6-4
j_call: TRBJ2-3
clone_size: -
cdr3_nt: TGTGCCAGCAGTGATGCGGCCACAGATACGCAGTATTTT
cdr3_aa: CASSDAATDTQYF

d_call: TRBD1
v_call: TRBV25-1
j_call: TRBJ1-2
clone_size: -
cdr3_nt: TGTGCCAGCAGTGGGGCCGGGACAGGGCGTATGTATGGCTACACCTTC
cdr3_aa: CASSGAGTGRMYGYTF

d_call: -
v_call: TRBV5-6
j_call: TRBJ1-1
clone_size: -
cdr3_nt: TGTGCCAGCAGCTTAGGGGGTCGGACTGAAGCTTTCTTT
cdr3_aa: CASSLGGRTEAFF

d_call: -
v_call: TRBV11-2
j_call: TRBJ1-1
clone_size: -
cdr3_nt: TGTGCCCGGGGGGGTAGGGCGAACACTGAAGCTTTCTTT
cdr3_aa: CARGGRANTEAFF

d_call: TRBD2
v_call: TRBV27
j_call: TRBJ2-1
clone_size: -
cdr3_nt: TGTGCCAGCAGTCCGCGGGAGCGGGGTGAGCAGTTCTTC
cdr3_aa: CASSPRERGEQFF

d_call: -
v_call: TRBV5-1
j_call: TRBJ2-1
clone_size: once
cdr3_nt: TGCGCCAGCAGCTTGGAGGTCCCCGGGGGCAATGAGCAGTTCTTC
cdr3_aa: CASSLEVPGGNEQFF

d_call: TRBD1
v_call: TRBV28
j_call: TRBJ1-4
clone_size: -
cdr3_nt: TGTGCCAGCAGTTTCCCGACAGGGGCTGGTGAAAAACTGTTTTTT
cdr3_aa: CASSFPTGAGEKLFF

d_call: -
v_call: TRBV30
j_call: TRBJ1-3
clone_size: once
cdr3_nt: TGTGCCTGGAGTCCAGGGTCTGGAAACACCATATATTTT
cdr3_aa: CAWSPGSGNTIYF

d_call: TRBD2
v_call: TRBV6-5
j_call: TRBJ2-3
clone_size: -
cdr3_nt: TGTGCCAGCAGTTACTCAGCGGGGGGCGCAGATACGCAGTATTTT
cdr3_aa: CASSYSAGGADTQYF

d_call: -
v_call: TRBV4-2
j_call: TRBJ1-1
clone_size: -
cdr3_nt: TGTGCCAGCAGCCAAGAGGGCCACACTGAAGCTTTCTTT
cdr3_aa: CASSQEGHTEAFF

d_call: TRBD2
v_call: TRBV10-3
j_call: TRBJ2-5
clone_size: -
cdr3_nt: TGTGCCATCAAGGGGACTAGCGGCCGCCAGGCCCAGTACTTC
cdr3_aa: CAIKGTSGRQAQYF

d_call: TRBD1
v_call: TRBV4-3
j_call: TRBJ1-1
clone_size: many
cdr3_nt: TGCGCCAGCAGCCAAGACAGGGGGCTTAAGGGGAACACTGAAGCTTTCTTT
cdr3_aa: CASSQDRGLKGNTEAFF

d_call: -
v_call: TRBV7-3
j_call: TRBJ1-2
clone_size: once
cdr3_nt: TGTGCCAGCAGCCCGATGGGACATCTTAACTATGGCTACACCTTC
cdr3_aa: CASSPMGHLNYGYTF

d_call: TRBD1
v_call: TRBV3-1/TRBV3-2
j_call: TRBJ1-2
clone_size: few
cdr3_nt: TGTGCCAGCAGCCAGGGGACAGCCCATGGCTACACCTTC
cdr3_aa: CASSQGTAHGYTF

d_call: TRBD1
v_call: TRBV30
j_call: TRBJ1-1
clone_size: -
cdr3_nt: TGTGCCTGGGAAACGACAGGGAGGTACACTGAAGCTTTCTTT
cdr3_aa: CAWETTGRYTEAFF

d_call: -
v_call: TRBV3-1/TRBV3-2
j_call: TRBJ1-6
clone_size: -
cdr3_nt: TGTGCCAGCAGCCAAGAGGGGGGAGCGGATAATTCACCCCTCCACTTT
cdr3_aa: CASSQEGGADNSPLHF

d_call: -
v_call: TRBV4-3
j_call: TRBJ2-3
clone_size: -
cdr3_nt: TGCGCCAGCAGCCAAGGCGGGGCAGTGGGTTACACAGATACGCAGTATTTT
cdr3_aa: CASSQGGAVGYTDTQYF

d_call: TRBD1
v_call: TRBV2
j_call: TRBJ2-3
clone_size: -
cdr3_nt: TGTGCCAGCCGGAGAGGGACAGACACAGATACGCAGTATTTT
cdr3_aa: CASRRGTDTDTQYF

d_call: -
v_call: TRBV7-9
j_call: TRBJ1-6
clone_size: -
cdr3_nt: TGTGCCAGCAGCAACGTTAGGGGGAATTCACCCCTCCACTTT
cdr3_aa: CASSNVRGNSPLHF

d_call: TRBD1
v_call: TRBV18
j_call: TRBJ2-3
clone_size: -
cdr3_nt: TGTGCCAGCTCACCACCCGGACAGGGAAAGTACACAGATACGCAGTATTTT
cdr3_aa: CASSPPGQGKYTDTQYF

d_call: TRBD1
v_call: TRBV27
j_call: TRBJ1-6
clone_size: -
cdr3_nt: TGTGCCAGCAGTTCGACAGGGAGCTCCTATAATTCACCCCTCCACTTT
cdr3_aa: CASSSTGSSYNSPLHF

d_call: TRBD2
v_call: TRBV6-5
j_call: TRBJ2-1
clone_size: -
cdr3_nt: TGTGCCAGCAGTTACTCGGGAGCGGGGGGTCAGCAGTTCTTC
cdr3_aa: CASSYSGAGGQQFF

d_call: -
v_call: TRBV5-8
j_call: TRBJ1-2
clone_size: -
cdr3_nt: TGTGCCAGCGCGCGGGCCAACTATGGCTACACCTTC
cdr3_aa: CASARANYGYTF

d_call: TRBD1
v_call: TRBV6-7
j_call: TRBJ1-2
clone_size: -
cdr3_nt: TGTGCCAGCAGTCAGTACCGGGACAGGGGGCGTTGGTCTCCTGGCTACACCTTC
cdr3_aa: CASSQYRDRGRWSPGYTF

d_call: -
v_call: TRBV5-4
j_call: TRBJ2-3
clone_size: -
cdr3_nt: TGTGCCAGCAGCTTGGTTGGTTTAGGGGTACCCACAGATACGCAGTATTTT
cdr3_aa: CASSLVGLGVPTDTQYF

d_call: -
v_call: TRBV3-1/TRBV3-2
j_call: TRBJ1-2
clone_size: -
cdr3_nt: TGTGCCAGCAGCCCCCCGTCCAGCTATGGCTACACCTTC
cdr3_aa: CASSPPSSYGYTF

d_call: -
v_call: TRBV7-3
j_call: TRBJ1-3
clone_size: once
cdr3_nt: TGTGCCAGCAGCTTAGCGGGAGGGTCTGGAAACACCATATATTTT
cdr3_aa: CASSLAGGSGNTIYF

d_call: -
v_call: TRBV9
j_call: TRBJ1-3
clone_size: -
cdr3_nt: TGTGCCAGCAGCGTAGGTTCGAGGACGGAGGGAGGAAACACCATATATTTT
cdr3_aa: CASSVGSRTEGGNTIYF

d_call: -
v_call: TRBV27
j_call: TRBJ2-2
clone_size: -
cdr3_nt: TGTGCCAGCAGTCGACTAGGGGACACCGGGGAGCTGTTTTTT
cdr3_aa: CASSRLGDTGELFF

d_call: TRBD1
v_call: TRBV27
j_call: TRBJ1-1
clone_size: -
cdr3_nt: TGTGCCAGCAGCCCACAGGGGGCGAACACTGAAGCTTTCTTT
cdr3_aa: CASSPQGANTEAFF

d_call: -
v_call: TRBV18
j_call: TRBJ2-2
clone_size: -
cdr3_nt: TGTGCCAGCTCATTCGGACAGTCGTACACCGGGGAGCTGTTTTTT
cdr3_aa: CASSFGQSYTGELFF

d_call: TRBD1
v_call: TRBV5-8
j_call: TRBJ1-4
clone_size: -
cdr3_nt: TGTGCCAGCAGCTTGGGATGGGGGTCACTGGACAGGAGTGAAAAACTGTTTTTT
cdr3_aa: CASSLGWGSLDRSEKLFF